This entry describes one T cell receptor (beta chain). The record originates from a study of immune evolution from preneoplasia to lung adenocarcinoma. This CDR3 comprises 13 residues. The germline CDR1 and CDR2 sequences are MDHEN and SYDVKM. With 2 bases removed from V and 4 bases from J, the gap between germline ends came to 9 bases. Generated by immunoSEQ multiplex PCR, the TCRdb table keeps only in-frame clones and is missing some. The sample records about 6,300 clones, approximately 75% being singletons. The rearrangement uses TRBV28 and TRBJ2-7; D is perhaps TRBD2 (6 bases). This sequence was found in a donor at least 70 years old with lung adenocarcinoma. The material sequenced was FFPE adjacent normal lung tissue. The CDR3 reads CASSLGGLYEQYF. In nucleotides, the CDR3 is TGTGCCAGCAGTTTAGGGGGACTTTACGAGCAGTACTTC.